What follows are 17 T cell receptor beta chains derived from one specimen sequenced in a study of T cells in Graves' hyperthyroidism and ophthalmopathy. Template material for amplifying TCR beta CDR3 regions consisted of RNA transcripts. HTBI primers were employed in a first-round RT-PCR of the TCR CDR3. TCRdb analysed the multiplex PCR reads with MiXCR anew, one entry per CDR3 protein. The table has approximately 490,000 distinct CDR3 sequences, roughly 23% seen once; the top ten hold about half. Material: blood. The receptors were sampled from an older woman with Graves' ophthalmopathy.

V is TRBV5-1 and J is TRBJ2-5; tentatively, D is TRBD2 (5 bases). The CDR3 covers 16 residues. CDR1 and CDR2 (germline): SGHRS, YFSETQ. V shed 0 bases and J shed 0 bases, with 12 bases lying between them. DNA of the CDR3: TGCGCCAGCAGCTTGGGGGTTAGCGCAAACCAAGAGACCCAGTACTTC. It yields the protein CASSLGVSANQETQYF.

The gene calls are TRBV6-2 or TRBV6-3 and TRBJ1-1, with 7 bases identical to TRBD1. Unmatched junction bases numbered 4, after V lost 5 bases and J lost 1 base. From germline, CDR1 is MNHEY and CDR2 SVGEGT. The CDR3 has 14 amino acids. The CDR3 bases are TGTGCCAGCAGTGTGACAGGGAAGAACACTGAAGCTTTCTTT. Protein sequence: CASSVTGKNTEAFF.

V and J are TRBV28 and TRBJ2-5; 9 bases fit TRBD1. CDR1 and CDR2 from the germline V gene are MDHEN and SYDVKM. CDR3 length: 13 residues. Losses at the gene ends were 6 bases for V and 6 bases for J; bases not matched to a gene: 5. This CDR3 is CASRGQGTQTQYF. In DNA form, the CDR3 reads TGTGCCAGCAGAGGACAGGGGACACAGACCCAGTACTTC. Full variable domain (outside the CDR3, taken from reference TRBV28 and TRBJ2-5): DVKVTQSSRYLVKRTGEKVFLECVQDMDHENMFWYRQDPGLGLRLIYFSYDVKMKEKGDIPEGYSVSREKKERFSLILESASTNQTSMYLCASRGQGTQTQYFGPGTRLLVL.

This clonotype was recorded at least ten times. The rearrangement links TRBV24-1 to TRBJ1-2; 8 bases fit TRBD1. The V segment lost 4 bases and the J segment 6 bases; nucleotides outside the gene matches: 3. This CDR3 region has 13 residues. CDR1 is KGHDR, CDR2 SFDVKD, per germline. The CDR3 loop is CATSEPGGHGYTF. CDR3 in DNA: TGTGCCACCAGTGAACCAGGGGGCCATGGCTACACCTTC.

This clonotype was observed many times. This chain connects TRBV2 to TRBJ2-5; no clear D gene. CDR3 size: 13 residues. CDR1 is SNHLY, CDR2 FYNNEI, per germline. Trimming removed 6 bases from V and 5 bases from J, with 13 bases in between. CDR3 in amino acids: CASRGLVAETQYF. In DNA form, the CDR3 reads TGTGCCAGCAGGGGATTGGTGGCGGAGACCCAGTACTTC.

This chain uses TRBV7-9 with TRBJ1-3; TRBD1 matches 7 bases. Unmatched junction bases numbered 6, after V lost 3 bases and J lost 4 bases. The CDR3 is 15 amino acids. Germline CDR1 reads SEHNR; CDR2 reads FQNEAQ (reference sequence). The DNA for the CDR3 is TGTGCCAGCAGCTTTGAGAGGGGGCTGGGAAACACCATATATTTT. This gives the protein CASSFERGLGNTIYF.

The J gene is TRBJ2-7, the V gene TRBV9; the match to TRBD1 covers 7 bases. This CDR3 spans 15 amino acids. Germline CDR1 SGDLS, CDR2 YYNGEE. Trimming cost V 4 bases and J 1 base; bases outside gene matches: 8. CDR3: CASSPSDRPSYEQYF. For the CDR3, the DNA is TGTGCCAGCAGCCCTTCGGACAGGCCTTCCTACGAGCAGTACTTC. The complete variable domain, with remaining parts taken from reference TRBV9 and TRBJ2-7, reads DSGVTQTPKHLITATGQRVTLRCSPRSGDLSVYWYQQSLDQGLQFLIQYYNGEERAKGNILERFSAQQFPDLHSELNLSSLELGDSALYFCASSPSDRPSYEQYFGPGTRLTVT.

The CDR3 region has the DNA TGTGCCAGCACCTCCCTGACAGGGTCAACTGAAGCTTTCTTT. Its translation: CASTSLTGSTEAFF. The gene calls are TRBV6-1 and TRBJ1-1; 7 bases match TRBD1. V was clipped by 7 bases and J by 5 bases; unmatched bases: 10. Germline CDR1 is MNHNS and CDR2 is SASEGT. The length of the CDR3 is 14 residues.

This clonotype was counted between two and nine times. The chain uses TRBV10-3 and TRBJ1-1, with TRBD1 as a possible D gene (6 bases). CDR1 is ENHRY and CDR2 is SYGVKD in the germline V gene. Trimming cost V 11 bases and J 5 bases, with 18 bases left between them. The CDR3 extends over 13 amino acids. The CDR3 bases are TGTGCCGCCACAGCCCCTCAGGGGACTGAAGCTTTCTTT. This codes for CAATAPQGTEAFF.

This clonotype was recorded many times. One end of the junction fails to match germline, which may point to a read error. The V gene is TRBV5-1, the J gene TRBJ2-1; TRBD2 matches 10 bases. The germline gives CDR1 SGHRS, CDR2 YFSETQ. This CDR3 is built from 16 residues. The CDR3 is CASSLAGGSSYNEQFF. The CDR3 DNA follows: TGTGCCAGCAGCTTAGCGGGAGGCAGCTCCTACAATGAGCAGTTCTTC.

Here the CDR3 DNA reads TGTGCCAGCAGTCCGACGGCGGGTGGCTACACCTTC. Translated: CASSPTAGGYTF. The gene calls are TRBV6-1 and TRBJ1-2; D remains ambiguous. Germline assignment: CDR1 MNHNS and CDR2 SASEGT. V was trimmed by 5 bases and J by 7 bases, leaving 11 bases between them. This CDR3 spans 12 amino acids.

The chain carries TRBV7-9 and TRBJ2-7; D is undetermined. The CDR3 length is 14 residues. Germline values: CDR1 SEHNR, CDR2 FQNEAQ (reference sequence). The V and J ends lost 5 bases and 0 bases respectively, with 11 bases between them. CDR3 in amino acids: CASSISVVSYEQYF. The DNA for the CDR3 is TGTGCCAGCAGCATCTCGGTCGTCTCCTACGAGCAGTACTTC.

This clonotype was seen many times. The CDR3 bases are TGTGCCAGCAGTTCGCTAGGGTCTAGCACAGATACGCAGTATTTT. Its translation: CASSSLGSSTDTQYF. The chain recombines TRBV28 with TRBJ2-3; D uncertain. Germline V lookup: CDR1 MDHEN, CDR2 SYDVKM. This CDR3 spans 15 amino acids. V lost 4 bases, J lost 0 bases, and 11 bases lay in between.

Only a few counts were recorded for this clonotype. This chain links TRBV19 with TRBJ2-5; 11 nucleotides agree with TRBD2. The germline V gene has CDR1 LNHDA and CDR2 SQIVND (reference sequence). This CDR3 region has 15 residues. After removal of 7 bases from V and 3 bases from J, the junction contained 7 bases not matched to a gene. The CDR3 region has the DNA TGTGCCAGTAATTCGTTGACTAGCGGGGAAGAGACCCAGTACTTC. Translation gives CASNSLTSGEETQYF.

This clonotype occurred a few times. The rearrangement uses TRBV3-1 and TRBJ2-7, with 9 nucleotides matching TRBD2. The CDR3 contains 15 residues. Germline V CDR1 and CDR2: LGHDT, YNNKEL (reference sequence). V lost 1 base and J lost 2; bases outside the gene matches: 3. CDR3 nucleotide sequence: TGTGCCAGCAGCCAAGGCCTAGCGGGACCCTACGAGCAGTACTTC. This translates into CASSQGLAGPYEQYF.

CDR3 amino acids: CASSLGAGNGNQPQHF. CDR3 sequence (DNA): TGCGCCAGCAGCTTGGGAGCCGGGAACGGCAATCAGCCCCAGCATTTT. The chain uses TRBV5-1 and TRBJ1-5, with unresolved D. V was cut by 0 bases and J by 2 bases, with 12 bases left in between. The V gene's germline CDR1 is SGHRS and CDR2 YFSETQ. The CDR3 covers 16 residues.

The rearrangement joins TRBV20-1 to TRBJ2-7; 12 bases agree with TRBD2. From germline, CDR1 is DFQATT and CDR2 SNEGSKA (reference sequence). Unmatched junction bases numbered 3, after V lost 1 base and J lost 5 bases. There are 14 residues in the CDR3. CDR3 region: CSARGLAGVHEQYF. CDR3 nucleotides: TGCAGTGCTAGAGGACTAGCGGGAGTCCACGAGCAGTACTTC.